These 11 T cell receptor beta chains originate from one sample sequenced in a study of T cells expressing NK-cell markers. TCRdb reprocessed the 5' RACE reads and stores each CDR3 protein as one record, lacking DNA. This repertoire includes a few hundred thousand distinct CDR3 sequences. Source material: blood T cells: a sorted CD56 or NKG2C T cell subset, CD4+ or CD8+ T cells, or bulk PBMC T cells (not recorded which). These receptors came from a young man in good health.

This rearrangement joins TRBV6-8 to TRBJ2-7; the D call from TCRdb, TRBD1, cannot be confirmed without DNA. This CDR3 is built from 15 residues. The germline V gene encodes CDR1 MNHGY and CDR2 SAAAGT. CDR3: CASSYSGQGLCEQYF.

This chain links TRBV28 with TRBJ2-7; TCRdb's D call, TRBD2, is unchecked because there is no DNA. The germline V gene has CDR1 MDHEN and CDR2 SYDVKM. This CDR3 is built from 16 residues. The CDR3 protein is CASSDPSGPSSYEQYF.

The V gene is TRBV27, the J gene TRBJ1-5; lacking DNA, the TRBD1 call made by TCRdb goes unchecked. Germline V gene lookup returns CDR1 MNHEY and CDR2 SMNVEV (reference sequence). This CDR3 comprises 15 residues. This chain's CDR3 is CASSLAQGNNQPQHF.

This chain joins TRBV19 and TRBJ2-7. The CDR3 extends over 16 amino acids. Germline CDR1 is LNHDA and CDR2 is SQIVND (reference sequence). CDR3 protein: CASSIYATRSSYEQYF.

This sequence joins TRBV20-1 and TRBJ2-7; lacking DNA, the TRBD1 call made by TCRdb goes unchecked. Germline V gives CDR1 DFQATT, CDR2 SNEGSKA (reference sequence). The CDR3 runs 12 residues. The CDR3 region is CSAKTGGREQYF.

The chain couples TRBV7-2 to TRBJ2-1; the D call of TRBD1 rests on TCRdb alone, since no DNA is present to check it. The CDR3 spans 14 residues. Germline CDR1 and CDR2: SGHTA and FQGNSA. The CDR3: CASSLWGRLNEQFF.

The chain recombines TRBV5-1 with TRBJ2-2; TCRdb names TRBD2, which stays unverified in the absence of DNA. CDR1 and CDR2 (germline): SGHRS, YFSETQ. This CDR3 is built from 17 residues. The CDR3 region is CASSLAGASGSTGELFF.

The chain couples TRBV12-5 to TRBJ2-7. Germline V gives CDR1 LGHNT, CDR2 FRNRAP. The CDR3 covers 16 residues. This CDR3 is CASGLTFPGGPYEQYF. The complete variable domain, with remaining parts taken from reference TRBV12-5 and TRBJ2-7, reads DARVTQTPRHKVTEMGQEVTMRCQPILGHNTVFWYRQTMMQGLELLAYFRNRAPLDDSGMPKDRFSAEMPDATLATLKIQPSEPRDSAVYFCASGLTFPGGPYEQYFGPGTRLTVT.

The chain combines TRBV27 with TRBJ1-5; TCRdb selects TRBD1, and the lack of DNA leaves this call unchecked. Germline V gene lookup returns CDR1 MNHEY and CDR2 SMNVEV (reference sequence). The CDR3 consists of 13 residues. The CDR3 is CASSWGRNQPQHF.

V gene TRBV11-2 combines with J gene TRBJ2-1; the TCRdb call, TRBD2, lacks DNA for checking. The CDR3 loop spans 18 amino acids. Germline V gene data show CDR1 as SGHAT and CDR2 as FQNNGV. CDR3 protein: CASSLEPGLAGIYNEQFF.

This sequence joins TRBV5-5 and TRBJ2-3; with no DNA, the TCRdb D assignment of TRBD2 cannot be verified. Germline assignment: CDR1 SGHKS and CDR2 YYEKEE (reference sequence). The CDR3 covers 15 residues. Here the CDR3 reads CASSLDSGFTDTQYF.